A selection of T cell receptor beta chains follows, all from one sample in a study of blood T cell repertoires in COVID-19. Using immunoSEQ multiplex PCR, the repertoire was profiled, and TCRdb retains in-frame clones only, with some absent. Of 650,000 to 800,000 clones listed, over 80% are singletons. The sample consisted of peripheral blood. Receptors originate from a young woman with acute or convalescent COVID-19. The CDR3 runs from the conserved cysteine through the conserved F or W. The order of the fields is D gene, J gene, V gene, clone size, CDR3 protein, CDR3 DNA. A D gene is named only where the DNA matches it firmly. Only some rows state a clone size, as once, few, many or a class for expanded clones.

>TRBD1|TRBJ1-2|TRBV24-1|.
CATSTARGSEANYGYTF
TGTGCCACCAGTACGGCCAGGGGGAGTGAGGCTAACTATGGCTACACCTTC
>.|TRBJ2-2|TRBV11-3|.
CASSLGDRDTGELFF
TGTGCCAGCAGCCTAGGAGACCGGGACACCGGGGAGCTGTTTTTT
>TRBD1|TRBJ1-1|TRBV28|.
CASSITTGGLTEAFF
TGTGCCAGCAGTATCACAACAGGGGGCCTTACTGAAGCTTTCTTT
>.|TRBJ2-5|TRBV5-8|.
CASSSTGLGETQYF
TGTGCCAGCAGCTCCACGGGACTGGGGGAGACCCAGTACTTC
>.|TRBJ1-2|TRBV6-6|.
CASSQEFEGKVVKNGYTF
TGTGCCAGCAGTCAGGAGTTCGAGGGTAAGGTGGTAAAAAATGGCTACACCTTC
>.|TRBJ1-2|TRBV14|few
CASSPELTGGYTF
TGTGCCAGCAGCCCCGAGCTGACGGGGGGCTACACCTTC
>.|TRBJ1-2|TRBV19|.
CASSIGSPGDGYTF
TGTGCCAGTAGTATAGGTTCCCCCGGGGATGGCTACACCTTC
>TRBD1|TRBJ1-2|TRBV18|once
CASSPYRGQGDYTF
TGTGCCAGCTCACCCTACAGGGGCCAGGGGGACTACACCTTC
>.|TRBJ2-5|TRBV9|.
CASSVAGTGPETQYF
TGTGCCAGCAGCGTAGCTGGGACTGGCCCAGAGACCCAGTACTTC
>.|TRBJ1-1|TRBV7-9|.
CASRKTAEAFF
TGTGCCAGCAGGAAGACAGCTGAAGCTTTCTTT
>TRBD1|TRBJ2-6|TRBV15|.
CATSSGQGASANVLTF
TGTGCCACCAGCTCGGGACAGGGGGCATCGGCCAACGTCCTGACTTTC
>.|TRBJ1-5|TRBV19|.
CASSIKSYTVLNQPQHF
TGTGCCAGTAGTATTAAATCATACACAGTTCTCAATCAGCCCCAGCATTTT
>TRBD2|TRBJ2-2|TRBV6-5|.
CASRLAEPAELFF
TGTGCCTCTAGGCTAGCGGAGCCGGCGGAGCTGTTTTTT
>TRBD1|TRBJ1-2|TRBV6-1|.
CASSERGGDRGDINYGYTF
TGTGCCAGCAGTGAAAGAGGCGGGGACAGGGGCGATATTAACTATGGCTACACCTTC
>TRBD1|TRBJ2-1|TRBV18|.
CASSPRVGTVNNEQFF
TGTGCCAGCTCACCACGGGTTGGGACAGTTAACAATGAGCAGTTCTTC
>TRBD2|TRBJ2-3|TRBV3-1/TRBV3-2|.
CASSNSGGTTDTQYF
TGTGCCAGCAGTAATAGCGGGGGGACCACAGATACGCAGTATTTT
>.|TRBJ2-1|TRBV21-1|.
CASIPGQGLYNEQFF
TGTGCCAGCATCCCGGGACAGGGTCTCTACAATGAGCAGTTCTTC
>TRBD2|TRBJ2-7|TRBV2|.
CASSEWLAGGPISAYEQYF
TGTGCCAGCAGTGAATGGCTAGCGGGGGGGCCGATAAGTGCCTACGAGCAGTACTTC
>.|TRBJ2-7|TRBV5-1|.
CASSLERARSYEQYF
TGCGCCAGCAGCTTGGAGAGGGCCAGATCCTACGAGCAGTACTTC
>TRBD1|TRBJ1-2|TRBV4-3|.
CASSQAGQGAYGYTF
TGCGCCAGCAGCCAAGCGGGCCAGGGGGCGTATGGCTACACCTTC
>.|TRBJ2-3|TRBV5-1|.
CASSSQTFTDTQYF
TGCGCCAGCAGCTCACAAACATTCACAGATACGCAGTATTTT
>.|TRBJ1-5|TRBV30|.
CAWRAGSAGDQPQHF
TGTGCCTGGAGGGCGGGGTCCGCCGGGGATCAGCCCCAGCATTTT
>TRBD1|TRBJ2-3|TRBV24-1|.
CATSDRQGRVTDTQYF
TGTGCCACCAGTGACAGACAGGGGCGCGTCACAGATACGCAGTATTTT
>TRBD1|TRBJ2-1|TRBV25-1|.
CASSRTGAYNEQFF
TGTGCCAGCAGCCGGACAGGGGCCTACAATGAGCAGTTCTTC
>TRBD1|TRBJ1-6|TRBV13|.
CASSPQTGGGSPLHF
TGTGCCAGCAGCCCCCAGACAGGGGGTGGTTCACCCCTCCACTTT
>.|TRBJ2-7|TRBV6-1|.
CASSESVSVAVLEQYF
TGTGCCAGCAGTGAAAGTGTTTCGGTTGCCGTCCTCGAGCAGTACTTC
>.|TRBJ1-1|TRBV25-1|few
CASSSPGEAFF
TGTGCCAGCAGCTCTCCGGGGGAAGCTTTCTTT
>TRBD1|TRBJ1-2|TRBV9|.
CASSVDDRANYGYTF
TGTGCCAGCAGCGTAGATGACAGGGCTAACTATGGCTACACCTTC
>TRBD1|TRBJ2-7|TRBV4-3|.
CASSQDPLQWQGANRYEQYF
TGCGCCAGCAGCCAAGATCCGCTCCAGTGGCAGGGGGCGAATCGATACGAGCAGTACTTC
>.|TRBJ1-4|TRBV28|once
CASSVGQPTNEKLFF
TGTGCCAGCAGTGTCGGACAGCCAACTAATGAAAAACTGTTTTTT
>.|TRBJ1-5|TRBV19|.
CASSGIYSNQPQHF
TGTGCCAGTTCCGGGATCTATAGCAATCAGCCCCAGCATTTT
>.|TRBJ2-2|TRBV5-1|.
CASSFSVNTGELFF
TGCGCCAGCAGCTTTTCCGTGAACACCGGGGAGCTGTTTTTT
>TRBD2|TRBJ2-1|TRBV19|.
CASSVAGGPYNEQFF
TGTGCCAGTAGTGTAGCGGGGGGGCCTTACAATGAGCAGTTCTTC
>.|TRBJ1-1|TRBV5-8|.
CASSLVGRVNTEAFF
TGTGCCAGCAGCTTGGTGGGCAGGGTGAACACTGAAGCTTTCTTT
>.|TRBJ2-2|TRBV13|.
CASSSRWRGSTGELFF
TGTGCCAGCAGCTCCCGATGGAGGGGTAGCACCGGGGAGCTGTTTTTT
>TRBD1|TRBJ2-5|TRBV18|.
CASSLQGQPIQETQYF
TGTGCCAGCTCACTTCAGGGACAGCCGATCCAAGAGACCCAGTACTTC
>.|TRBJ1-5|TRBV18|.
CASSQDSNQPQHF
TGTGCCAGCTCACAAGACAGTAATCAGCCCCAGCATTTT
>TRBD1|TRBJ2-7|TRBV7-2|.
CASSFYRGPSYEQYF
TGTGCCAGCAGCTTCTACAGGGGGCCCTCCTACGAGCAGTACTTC
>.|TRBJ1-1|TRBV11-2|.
CASSSGRGGSTEAFF
TGTGCCAGCAGCTCAGGTCGGGGGGGGAGCACTGAAGCTTTCTTT
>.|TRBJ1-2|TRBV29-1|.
CSVEDNRDYGYTF
TGCAGCGTTGAAGATAACAGGGACTATGGCTACACCTTC
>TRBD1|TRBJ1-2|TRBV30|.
CAWSEGTGGYGYTF
TGTGCCTGGAGTGAGGGGACAGGGGGATATGGCTACACCTTC
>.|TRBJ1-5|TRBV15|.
CATSRDRQAGSNQPQHF
TGTGCCACCAGCAGAGACCGTCAGGCGGGCAGCAATCAGCCCCAGCATTTT
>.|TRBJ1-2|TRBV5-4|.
CASSFGSTGNGYTF
TGTGCCAGCAGCTTCGGATCTACAGGGAATGGCTACACCTTC
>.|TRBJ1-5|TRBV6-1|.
CASSDLGGGQPQHF
TGTGCCAGCAGTGATTTGGGGGGGGGTCAGCCCCAGCATTTT
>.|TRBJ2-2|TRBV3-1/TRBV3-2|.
CASSPGNRETGELFF
TGTGCCAGCAGCCCTGGCAACAGGGAGACCGGGGAGCTGTTTTTT
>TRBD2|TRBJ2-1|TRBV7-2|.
CASSLGTSNEQFF
TGTGCCAGCAGCTTAGGGACTAGCAATGAGCAGTTCTTC